This entry describes one T cell receptor beta chain. The CDR3 runs to 14 residues. The germline V and J ends were trimmed by 6 bases and 0 bases, with 12 bases remaining between them. CDR1 LNHDA and CDR2 SQIVND come from the germline V gene (reference sequence). This record belongs to a study of blood T cell repertoires in COVID-19. Study at large: Some COVID-19 samples were acute and others convalescent; all came from the United States, Italy and Spain. Sources were T cells, B-cell-depleted T cells, or PBMCs; the material itself was cDNA or gDNA.

Original handling: Amplification of reference gene primers provided the estimated nucleated cell counts. TCRdb's table, derived via immunoSEQ multiplex PCR, lists solely in-frame clones and lacks some. V, J and clone size reflect that table, while D and trimming were determined from the DNA. The sample lists roughly 150,000 clones, approximately 77% occurring once. This TCR was sampled from a woman aged 80 or older with active or convalescent COVID-19. What was sequenced was peripheral blood. This chain connects TRBV19 to TRBJ2-7, with D maybe TRBD2 (6 bases). CDR3 DNA: TGTGCCAGTAGGACACGGGGGAGCTCCTACGAGCAGTACTTC. It is translated as CASRTRGSSYEQYF.